This entry describes one T cell receptor (beta chain). Its antigen is not identified. The data stem from a study of cytomegalovirus exposure and HLA in healthy donors. Regarding the study as a whole: CMV serostatus was the sole immune exposure data available.

Germline V gene sequence: CDR1 SGHRS, CDR2 YFSETQ. V was clipped by 0 bases and J by 0 bases; unmatched bases: 3. The CDR3 runs 16 residues. PCR used 60 Vbeta primers and 13 Jbeta primers. TCRdb's copy holds only in-frame clones and misses some; the assay was immunoSEQ multiplex PCR. The sample lists fewer than 200,000 clones; 60% to 80% were seen once. This sequence originates from a male donor in good health and CMV-seronegative. Sequenced: PBMCs. J is TRBJ2-7 and V is TRBV5-1; 10 nucleotides match TRBD2. Here the CDR3 reads CASSLVLAGTSYEQYF. In DNA form, the CDR3 reads TGCGCCAGCAGCTTGGTACTAGCGGGGACCTCCTACGAGCAGTACTTC.